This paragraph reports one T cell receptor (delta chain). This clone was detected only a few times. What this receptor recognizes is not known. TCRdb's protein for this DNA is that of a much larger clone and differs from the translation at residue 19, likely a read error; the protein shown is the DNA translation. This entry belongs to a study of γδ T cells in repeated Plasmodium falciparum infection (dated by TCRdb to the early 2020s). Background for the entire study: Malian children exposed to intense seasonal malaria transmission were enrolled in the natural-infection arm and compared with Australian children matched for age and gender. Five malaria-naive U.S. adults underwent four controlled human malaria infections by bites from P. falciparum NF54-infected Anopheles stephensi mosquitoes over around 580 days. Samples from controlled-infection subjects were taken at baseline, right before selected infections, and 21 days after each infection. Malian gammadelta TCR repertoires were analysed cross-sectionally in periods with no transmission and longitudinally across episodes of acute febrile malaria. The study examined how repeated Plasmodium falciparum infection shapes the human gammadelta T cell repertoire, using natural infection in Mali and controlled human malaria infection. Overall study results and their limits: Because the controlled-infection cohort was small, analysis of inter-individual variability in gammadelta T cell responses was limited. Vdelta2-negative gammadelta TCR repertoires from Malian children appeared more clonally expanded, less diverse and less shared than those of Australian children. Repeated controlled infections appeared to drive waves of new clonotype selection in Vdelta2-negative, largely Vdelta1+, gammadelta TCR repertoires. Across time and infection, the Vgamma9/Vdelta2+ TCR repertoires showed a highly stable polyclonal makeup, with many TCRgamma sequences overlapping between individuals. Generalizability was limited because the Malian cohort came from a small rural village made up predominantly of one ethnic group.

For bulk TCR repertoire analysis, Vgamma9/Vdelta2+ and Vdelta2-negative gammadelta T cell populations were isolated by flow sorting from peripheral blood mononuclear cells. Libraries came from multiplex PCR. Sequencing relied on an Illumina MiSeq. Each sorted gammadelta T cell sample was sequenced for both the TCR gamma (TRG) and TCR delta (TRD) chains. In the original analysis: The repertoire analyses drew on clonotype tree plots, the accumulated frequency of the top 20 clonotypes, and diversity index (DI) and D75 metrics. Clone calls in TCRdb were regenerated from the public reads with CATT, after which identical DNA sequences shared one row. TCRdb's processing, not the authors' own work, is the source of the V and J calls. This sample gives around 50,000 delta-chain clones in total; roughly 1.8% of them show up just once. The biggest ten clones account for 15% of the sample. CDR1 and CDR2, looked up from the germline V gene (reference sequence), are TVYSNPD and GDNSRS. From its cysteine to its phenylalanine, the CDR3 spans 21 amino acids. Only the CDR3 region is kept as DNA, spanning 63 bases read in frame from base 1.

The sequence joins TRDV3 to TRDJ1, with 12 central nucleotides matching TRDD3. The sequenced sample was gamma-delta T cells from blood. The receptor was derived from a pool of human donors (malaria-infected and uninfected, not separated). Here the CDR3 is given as CALGFRRTGGYSLTYTDKPIF. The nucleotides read TGTGCCTTAGGTTTTAGACGTACTGGGGGATACTCCCTTACTTACACCGATAAACCCATCTTT.